This T cell receptor (beta chain) was captured in a study of Ad26.COV2.S vaccination and SARS-CoV-2 variants. Study-wide points: Compared with placebo recipients, vaccine recipients had higher spike-specific TCR breadth. Following vaccination, spike-specific CD8+ and CD4+ T cell responses reportedly exhibited substantial breadth.

Indicated treatment: over 15 received Ad26.COV2.S at low or high dose, single or two shots; 5 received placebo; per-sample allocation not given. The investigators took samples on day 63 after the first vaccine or placebo injection. Donor was an adult aged 18-55 years in Boston. An Ad26 vector expressing Wuhan-strain SARS-CoV-2 spike constituted the vaccine. This clone has only one observation. Antigen unknown. Sequencing was performed with immunoSEQ multiplex PCR; in TCRdb, only in-frame clones are kept and a portion is missing. This sample has about 420,000 clones, with around 87% found just once. This CDR3 spans 12 amino acids. Germline V gives CDR1 SQVTM, CDR2 ANQGSEA. V was cut by 6 bases and J by 2 bases, with 10 bases left in between.

The chain couples TRBV29-1 to TRBJ1-1, with unresolved D. The sequence came from a person between 18 and 59 years old who received the Ad26.COV2.S COVID-19 vaccine or a placebo. This sample comprised peripheral blood, obtained in a trial of Ad26.COV2.S vaccine versus placebo. CDR3 region: CSVPEPNTEAFF. The CDR3 coding sequence is TGCAGCGTCCCGGAGCCCAACACTGAAGCTTTCTTT.